One sample yielded the 11 T cell receptor beta chains listed below, sequenced in a study of T cells in women clearing cervical HPV infection. Method: immunoSEQ multiplex PCR; TCRdb's copy keeps in-frame clones and lacks some. The sample includes 15,000 to 20,000 clones. Sample: blood buffy coat. These receptors were taken from a woman aged 18-70 years with a cervical HPV16 infection that either progressed to CIN3+ or cleared (not recorded which).

A remark on this clone: The read finishes 3 residues shy of the CDR3 end, and the germline J gene is used to complete it. This sequence joins TRBV2 and TRBJ2-1; 8 positions match TRBD2. Germline trimming cut 1 base from V and 6 bases from J; bases unmatched to any gene: 11. Germline lookup yields CDR1 SNHLY and CDR2 FYNNEI. The CDR3 length is 17 residues. CDR3 amino acids: CASSEGFGTRGSNEQFF. The part of the CDR3 DNA that was read is TGTGCCAGCAGTGAAGGTTTCGGGACTAGAGGTTCCAATGAG.

As regards this clone: A read error may produce the germline difference seen at one junction end. The CDR3 end falls 3 residues outside the read, so it is completed with the germline J gene. Other DNA sequences from this sample encode an identical CDR3 as well. J is TRBJ1-3 and V is TRBV30; D is uncertain. In germline, CDR1 is GTSNPN, CDR2 SVGIG (reference sequence). The CDR3 is made up of 13 amino acids. The CDR3: CARKSSSGNTIYF. The covered CDR3 bases are TGTGCCCGGAAGAGTAGCTCTGGAAACACT. The entire variable domain, with the rest obtained from reference TRBV30 and TRBJ1-3, is as follows: SQTIHQWPATLVQPVGSPLSLECTVEGTSNPNLYWYRQAAGRGLQLLFYSVGIGQISSEVPQNLSASRPQDRQFILSSKKLLLSDSGFYLCARKSSSGNTIYFGEGSWLTVV.

As regards this clone: The read terminates 3 residues ahead of where the CDR3 ends, so the germline J gene completes it. The rearrangement joins TRBV6-2 or TRBV6-3 to TRBJ1-4; D remains ambiguous. This CDR3 spans 10 amino acids. Trimming took 6 bases from V and 8 from J, leaving 4 bases between them. CDR1 and CDR2 (germline): MNHEY, SVGEGT. CDR3 sequence: CASRAEKLFF. The sequenced CDR3 bases are TGTGCCAGCAGAGCCGAAAAA.

Worth noting for this clone: From the germline J gene comes the end of the CDR3, since the read stops 3 residues before it. The rearrangement joins TRBV7-2 to TRBJ2-4; D gene ambiguous. Germline V lookup: CDR1 SGHTA, CDR2 FQGNSA. The CDR3 is 14 amino acids. CDR3 amino acids: CASSLNIANYGQYF. The DNA read from the CDR3 is TGTGCCAGCAGCTTAAACATCGCTAACTATGGT. The whole variable domain, filled in from reference TRBV7-2 and TRBJ2-4, reads GAGVSQSPSNKVTEKGKDVELRCDPISGHTALYWYRQSLGQGLEFLIYFQGNSAPDKSGLPSDRFSAERTGGSVSTLTIQRTQQEDSAVYLCASSLNIANYGQYFGAGTRLSVL.

Concerning this clone itself: Read coverage stops 3 residues before the CDR3 terminus; the germline J gene supplies the remainder. The genes are TRBV7-2 and TRBJ2-7; possibly TRBD1 for D (6 bases). In germline, CDR1 is SGHTA, CDR2 FQGNSA. The CDR3 is made up of 14 amino acids. Trimming left V 0 bases short and J 3 bases short, with 9 bases between. This CDR3 reads CASSLAGGYYEQYF. Partial CDR3 DNA: TGTGCCAGCAGCTTAGCAGGGGGATACTACGAG.

Concerning this clone itself: The CDR3 goes on 3 residues after the read ends, and that part is filled in from the germline J gene. The genes are TRBV28 and TRBJ1-2, with 9 bases matching TRBD1. This CDR3 has 15 amino acids. Trimming cost V 1 base and J 6 bases; bases outside gene matches: 6. CDR1 MDHEN and CDR2 SYDVKM come from the germline V gene. CDR3 region: CASSLSRTGVDGYTF. The DNA read from the CDR3 is TGTGCCAGCAGTTTATCTCGGACAGGGGTGGATGGC.

Here the CDR3 reads CASSVLKGPETQYF. CDR3 bases read: TGTGCCAGCAGCGTCCTCAAAGGGCCGGAGACC. The genes are TRBV7-9 and TRBJ2-5; D gene uncertain. Sequencing ends 3 residues short of the CDR3 end; the germline J gene provides the rest. This CDR3 has 14 residues. Germline loops: CDR1 SEHNR, CDR2 FQNEAQ (reference sequence). Trimming stripped 5 bases from V and 5 bases from J, with 15 bases between. The full variable domain, rest sourced from reference TRBV7-9 and TRBJ2-5, is DTGVSQNPRHKITKRGQNVTFRCDPISEHNRLYWYRQTLGQGPEFLTYFQNEAQLEKSRLLSDRFSAERPKGSFSTLEIQRTEQGDSAMYLCASSVLKGPETQYFGPGTRLLVL.

The CDR3 here is CASSLASWKEQTGELFF. CDR3 bases read: TGTGCCAGCAGCTTAGCGTCGTGGAAGGAACAGACCGGGGAG. The chain combines TRBV7-2 with TRBJ2-2; no clear D. The read stops 3 residues short of the end of the CDR3; the missing end is completed from the germline J gene. The germline V and J ends were trimmed by 0 bases and 5 bases, with 16 bases remaining between them. CDR1 and CDR2 from the germline V gene are SGHTA and FQGNSA. CDR3 length: 17 residues. Variable domain in full (rest from reference TRBV7-2 and TRBJ2-2): GAGVSQSPSNKVTEKGKDVELRCDPISGHTALYWYRQSLGQGLEFLIYFQGNSAPDKSGLPSDRFSAERTGGSVSTLTIQRTQQEDSAVYLCASSLASWKEQTGELFFGEGSRLTVL.

This clone counts as medium-sized (0.01 to 0.1%) by frequency. The read terminates 3 residues before the CDR3 end, so the remaining end is supplied by the germline J gene. This chain uses TRBV13 with TRBJ1-2, with a weak D call TRBD1 (5 bases). The CDR3 runs to 14 residues. The V and J ends lost 5 bases and 4 bases respectively, with 14 bases between them. Germline loops: CDR1 PRHDT, CDR2 FYEKMQ (reference sequence). The chain's CDR3 is CASSQRTDTYGYTF. The sequenced CDR3 bases are TGTGCCAGCAGCCAAAGGACGGACACCTATGGC.

Worth noting for this clone: The read falls 3 residues short of the CDR3 end, and the missing part is taken from the germline J gene. The gene calls are TRBV7-6 and TRBJ1-1; TRBD1 agrees at 7 bases. Germline CDR1 is SGHVS and CDR2 is FNYEAQ. Trimming took 8 bases from V and 4 from J; bases not matched to a gene: 7. The CDR3 covers 13 residues. The DNA read from the CDR3 is TGTGCCAGCTTAGGGGGCATGGGCACTGAA. Amino acids: CASLGGMGTE. The whole CDR3 protein reads CASLGGMGTEAFF. The variable domain in full, completed from reference TRBV7-6 and TRBJ1-1, reads GAGVSQSPRYKVTKRGQDVALRCDPISGHVSLYWYRQALGQGPEFLTYFNYEAQQDKSGLPNDRFSAERPEGSISTLTIQRTEQRDSAMYRCASLGGMGTEAFFGQGTRLTVV.

Comments on this clone: The read comes to an end 3 residues before the CDR3 does, leaving the germline J gene to fill in the end. The genes are TRBV6-2 or TRBV6-3 and TRBJ2-7; TRBD2 aligns across 13 bases. Germline loops: CDR1 MNHEY, CDR2 SVGEGT. The CDR3 is 16 residues long. The V segment lost 7 bases and the J segment 3 bases; nucleotides outside the gene matches: 9. The CDR3 sequence is CASKNHRTSGSYEQYF. Incomplete CDR3 DNA: TGTGCCAGCAAAAACCACAGGACTAGCGGGAGCTACGAG.